The sequence of this T cell receptor (beta chain) was determined in a study of blood T cell repertoires in COVID-19. The overall study: Specimens from acute and convalescent COVID-19 originated in the United States, Italy and Spain.

V shed 4 bases and J 6 bases; nucleotides not matched to a gene: 12. Germline-derived CDR1 and CDR2 are SGHKS and YYEKEE (reference sequence). The CDR3 is made up of 17 amino acids. The method was immunoSEQ multiplex PCR; TCRdb's version includes in-frame clones alone and lacks a portion of them. Of about 120,000 clones listed, 83% were seen once; the top ten hold approximately 6.3%. This TCR came from a man older than 75 with active or convalescent COVID-19. The specimen sequenced was peripheral blood. J is TRBJ2-2 and V is TRBV5-5, with 10 bases fitting TRBD1. CDR3: CASSPRVTGGFAGELFF. The DNA of the CDR3 is TGTGCCAGCAGCCCGAGGGTGACAGGGGGCTTCGCCGGGGAGCTGTTTTTT.